This TCR beta chain was obtained from a study of read filtering for tumor transcriptome and immune sequencing. At the level of the study: Among patients, around 18 were male and approximately 15 female, aged roughly 45 to 90 (mean around 61). R-ISS stage counts were 8 for I, about 15 for II, 7 for III. Study findings and constraints: The CD138-negative fraction was mixed bone marrow immune cells, not pure T cells.

Bone marrow was sampled from every patient at the time of active disease. The library was built from 400 ng RNA with molecular barcoded adaptors for alpha/delta and beta/gamma chains. A single record per CDR3 protein comes from TCRdb applying MiXCR to the reads. This table has tens of thousands of distinct CDR3 sequences, about 22% appearing once. The length of the CDR3 is 12 residues. Germline V lookup: CDR1 SEHNR, CDR2 FQNEAQ (reference sequence). V was shortened by 11 bases and J by 3 bases, with 13 bases between the two germline ends. This clonotype showed up many times. Antigen: not known. Sequencing used a population of CD138-negative cells sorted from bone marrow. The V gene is TRBV7-9, the J gene TRBJ1-1; possible D gene TRBD1, 5 bases. This clonotype was sampled from a donor aged 40 or over with multiple myeloma. The CDR3 DNA sequence: TGTGCCTCTCAGGGTAGCGACACTGAAGCTTTCTTT. Translation: CASQGSDTEAFF.